This TCR beta chain was sequenced during a study of CD4 T cells in relation to SARS-CoV-2 and coronaviruses. For the study at large: TCR beta CDR3s were sequenced after approximately 11-day antigen culture of PBMCs. No peptide or an HIV-1 Nef peptide pool served as negative control. Findings of the study overall: Samples before the pandemic and after infection were not matched within any donor.

This clone was counted only a few times. Its antigen is currently unknown. Using immunoSEQ multiplex PCR, the repertoire was profiled, and TCRdb retains in-frame clones only, with some absent. Of fewer than 20,000 clones detected, over 60% appear once; the ten largest clones hold about 32%. CD4+ T cells from unexposed donors were obtained before the COVID-19 pandemic (2011-2018). CD4+ T cells were isolated from the cells after about nine days of culture. About 2 million PBMCs per well were cultured with approximately 10 IU/ml IL-2. This TCR derives from a human donor in good health. What was sequenced was CD4+ T cells from PBMCs, cultured in vitro.

CDR3 in DNA: TGTGCCAGCAGTTTAACGGGCACTGAAGCTTTCTTT. This gives the protein CASSLTGTEAFF. The rearrangement joins TRBV12-3 or TRBV12-4 to TRBJ1-1; unclear D gene. V lost 2 bases to trimming and J lost 4 bases, with 5 bases between them. The CDR3 contains 12 residues.